This passage covers 9 T cell receptor beta chains from one sample sequenced in a study of T-cell reconstitution after alpha-beta-depleted transplantation in children. The authors prepared the TCRbeta library with unique molecular identifiers. TCRdb passed the PCR reads through MiXCR, listing each CDR3 protein once. The table shows 100,000 to 150,000 distinct CDR3 sequences, with 23% occurring only once. The starting material was PBMCs, mostly from graft donor cells, obtained 180 days after TCRalphabeta/CD19-depleted stem cell transplant. The origin of the receptors is a male patient under 10 years old who had a stem cell transplant for chronic granulomatous disease, so the T cells may come from the graft donor.

CDR3 loop: CASSVERDYEQYF. Here the CDR3 DNA reads TGTGCCAGCAGCGTAGAAAGGGACTACGAGCAGTACTTC. The rearrangement links TRBV9 to TRBJ2-7; D is ambiguous. V lost 0 bases and J 3 bases, leaving 7 bases between the germline ends. The CDR3 spans 13 residues. Looked up from germline, CDR1 is SGDLS and CDR2 is YYNGEE. Together with reference TRBV9 and TRBJ2-7, the CDR3 gives the full variable domain: DSGVTQTPKHLITATGQRVTLRCSPRSGDLSVYWYQQSLDQGLQFLIQYYNGEERAKGNILERFSAQQFPDLHSELNLSSLELGDSALYFCASSVERDYEQYFGPGTRLTVT.

In this sample, this clonotype turned up many times. This rearrangement joins TRBV7-3 to TRBJ2-3; TRBD2 is a possible D gene (7 bases). The CDR3 runs to 15 residues. V was shortened by 1 base and J by 5 bases, with 13 bases between the two germline ends. The germline gives CDR1 SGHTA, CDR2 FQGTGA. Here the CDR3 DNA reads TGTGCCAGCAGCTTAATTGGGGGGGGCCGAGATACGCAGTATTTT. Translated: CASSLIGGGRDTQYF.

The V and J genes are TRBV29-1 and TRBJ1-1; D call uncertain. Germline V gene sequence: CDR1 SQVTM, CDR2 ANQGSEA. V was pared by 3 bases and J by 0 bases, with 14 bases between. The CDR3 is made up of 15 amino acids. The chain's CDR3 is CSVDLGRRVNTEAFF. CDR3 DNA: TGCAGCGTTGATTTGGGTAGACGGGTGAACACTGAAGCTTTCTTT.

V gene TRBV20-1 combines with J gene TRBJ1-5; D ambiguous. CDR1 is DFQATT, CDR2 SNEGSKA, per germline (reference sequence). This CDR3 is 14 amino acids long. Deletions cut 2 bases from V and 0 bases from J, with 8 bases between. CDR3: CSARTPSSNQPQHF. The CDR3 DNA reads as TGCAGTGCTAGAACCCCGTCTAGCAATCAGCCCCAGCATTTT.

The CDR3 coding sequence is TGTGCCAGCAGCTTGAGTGGCGTCGGACAAGAGACCCAGTACTTC. This codes for CASSLSGVGQETQYF. The chain links TRBV5-6 to TRBJ2-5; D is unresolved. The V and J ends lost 1 base and 2 bases respectively, with 12 bases between them. This CDR3 contains 15 residues. Germline V gene lookup returns CDR1 SGHDT and CDR2 YYEEEE.

This clonotype was observed a few times. The chain employs TRBV12-3 or TRBV12-4 and TRBJ1-2, with 7 bases identical to TRBD1. V was pared by 6 bases and J by 7 bases, with 8 bases of the junction left unmatched. There are 13 residues in the CDR3. The CDR3 reads CASSPGTVFGYTF. CDR3 sequence (DNA): TGTGCCAGCAGCCCGGGGACAGTTTTTGGCTACACCTTC.

The rearrangement joins TRBV18 to TRBJ1-2; weak D call: TRBD1 (6 bases). Trimming took 1 base from V and 6 from J, leaving 9 bases between them. The CDR3 is 13 residues long. Germline V CDR1 and CDR2: KGHSH, LQKENI. CDR3 sequence reads: CASSPQGQNGYTF. CDR3 DNA sequence: TGTGCCAGCTCACCACAGGGACAAAATGGCTACACCTTC. The whole variable domain, remainder taken from reference TRBV18 and TRBJ1-2, is NAGVMQNPRHLVRRRGQEARLRCSPMKGHSHVYWYRQLPEEGLKFMVYLQKENIIDESGMPKERFSAEFPKEGPSILRIQQVVRGDSAAYFCASSPQGQNGYTFGSGTRLTVV.

This clonotype was seen more than once but under ten times. The genes are TRBV5-6 and TRBJ2-3; D not resolved. The germline V and J ends were trimmed by 1 base and 3 bases, with 6 bases remaining between them. Germline assignment: CDR1 SGHDT and CDR2 YYEEEE. The CDR3 has 13 residues. The CDR3 spells CASSLSTTDTQYF. The CDR3 bases are TGTGCCAGCAGCTTGAGTACTACAGATACGCAGTATTTT.

The rearrangement joins TRBV10-3 to TRBJ2-5; D uncertain. The CDR3 totals 14 residues. The germline gives CDR1 ENHRY, CDR2 SYGVKD. Trimming removed 4 bases at V and 3 bases at J, with 12 bases between. The CDR3 loop reads CAISGTLGKETQYF. CDR3 nucleotides: TGTGCCATCAGTGGAACCTTGGGGAAAGAGACCCAGTACTTC.